The 20 T cell receptor beta chains presented below share a single source sample, sequenced in a study of memory CD4+ T cells and cytomegalovirus serostatus. Single viable CD3+CD4+CD8-CD45RO+ cells were sorted as the memory CD4+ T cells. The assay was immunoSEQ multiplex PCR, and TCRdb's table has in-frame clones only and misses some. The table includes roughly 84,000 clones, roughly 80% detected once. The source material was memory CD4+ T cells from blood. The receptors here all came from an adult in good health and CMV-seronegative.

The chain recombines TRBV2 with TRBJ2-1, with D perhaps assigned TRBD1 or TRBD2 (5 bases each). V was shortened by 6 bases and J by 6 bases, with 18 bases between the two germline ends. In germline, CDR1 is SNHLY, CDR2 FYNNEI. This CDR3 has 15 residues. In nucleotides, the CDR3 is TGTGCCAGCAGCTATCTCAGCTTTGGGGGCAATGAGCAGTTCTTC. Its protein is CASSYLSFGGNEQFF.

The genes are TRBV6-5 and TRBJ1-2; D may be TRBD1 (6 bases). This CDR3 has 11 amino acids. Trimming shortened V by 5 bases and J by 8 bases, and 9 bases separated the two germline ends. The V gene's germline CDR1 is MNHEY and CDR2 SVGAGI. The CDR3: CASSNQGGYTF. CDR3 sequence (DNA): TGTGCCAGCAGTAACCAGGGGGGCTACACCTTC.

This clone was observed a handful of times. The gene calls are TRBV30 and TRBJ2-1; D might be TRBD1 (6 bases). CDR1 is GTSNPN and CDR2 is SVGIG in the germline V gene (reference sequence). The CDR3 spans 12 residues. V was cut by 2 bases and J by 10 bases, with 12 bases left in between. The CDR3 region has the DNA TGTGCCTGGAGTCTCACCGGGACAGAGCAGTTCTTC. Translating gives CAWSLTGTEQFF. Full variable domain (rest looked up from reference TRBV30 and TRBJ2-1): SQTIHQWPATLVQPVGSPLSLECTVEGTSNPNLYWYRQAAGRGLQLLFYSVGIGQISSEVPQNLSASRPQDRQFILSSKKLLLSDSGFYLCAWSLTGTEQFFGPGTRLTVL.

This clone came up once. V and J are TRBV29-1 and TRBJ2-7, with a possible D match to TRBD2 (6 bases). Germline V gene data show CDR1 as SQVTM and CDR2 as ANQGSEA. This CDR3 has 17 residues. Trimming left V 7 bases short and J 2 bases short, with 27 bases between. The CDR3, as DNA: TGCAGCGCCCAGGGTGGGGTAAAGGAGGGAGCTCCCTACGAGCAGTACTTC. Translating gives CSAQGGVKEGAPYEQYF.

The chain combines TRBV7-2 with TRBJ2-3; no reliable D call. Per germline, CDR1 SGHTA and CDR2 FQGNSA. Deletions cut 0 bases from V and 3 bases from J, with 10 bases between. The CDR3 has 15 amino acids. The CDR3 reads CASSLAASRTDTQYF. As DNA, the CDR3 is TGTGCCAGCAGCTTAGCGGCGTCACGGACAGATACGCAGTATTTT.

A few counts support this clone. The chain couples TRBV27 to TRBJ2-3; D is ambiguous. This CDR3 comprises 16 residues. V was pared by 6 bases and J by 0 bases, with 16 bases between. Germline loops: CDR1 MNHEY, CDR2 SMNVEV (reference sequence). CDR3 amino acids: CASSKTFSVSTDTQYF. In nucleotides, the CDR3 is TGTGCCAGCAGCAAGACTTTCTCCGTTAGCACAGATACGCAGTATTTT.

The V and J genes are TRBV28 and TRBJ1-1; D remains ambiguous. The ends were cut back, 3 bases at V and 3 bases at J, with 5 bases in the middle. Germline V gives CDR1 MDHEN, CDR2 SYDVKM. The CDR3 has 12 residues. The CDR3 protein is CASSLWDTEAFF. The CDR3 coding sequence is TGTGCCAGCAGTTTGTGGGACACTGAAGCTTTCTTT. Based on the CDR3 plus reference TRBV28 and TRBJ1-1, the full variable domain is DVKVTQSSRYLVKRTGEKVFLECVQDMDHENMFWYRQDPGLGLRLIYFSYDVKMKEKGDIPEGYSVSREKKERFSLILESASTNQTSMYLCASSLWDTEAFFGQGTRLTVV.

The genes are TRBV18 and TRBJ1-2, with 8 bases fitting TRBD1. Germline trimming cut 2 bases from V and 5 bases from J; bases unmatched to any gene: 13. The CDR3 sequence is 17 residues long. Germline-derived CDR1 and CDR2 are KGHSH and LQKENI. CDR3 sequence (DNA): TGTGCCAGCTCACCATGGACAGGGTCTCCGGGAACGTATGGCTACACCTTC. Amino acids: CASSPWTGSPGTYGYTF.

The CDR3 DNA reads TGTGCCAGCAGTAAAAATCCGGGGGAAGCTTTCTTT. Translation gives CASSKNPGEAFF. The chain recombines TRBV9 with TRBJ1-1; D call uncertain. Germline CDR1 reads SGDLS; CDR2 reads YYNGEE. CDR3 length: 12 residues. Trimming cost V 5 bases and J 8 bases, with 13 bases left between them.

The V call is TRBV5-1, the J call TRBJ2-2; D ambiguous. CDR1 and CDR2 from the germline V gene are SGHRS and YFSETQ. CDR3 size: 15 residues. V lost 0 bases and J 4 bases, leaving 10 bases between the germline ends. The DNA of the CDR3 is TGCGCCAGCAGCTTGGCTGTCCTCAGCACCGGGGAGCTGTTTTTT. Translation gives CASSLAVLSTGELFF. The full variable domain, its missing parts supplied by reference TRBV5-1 and TRBJ2-2, is KAGVTQTPRYLIKTRGQQVTLSCSPISGHRSVSWYQQTPGQGLQFLFEYFSETQRNKGNFPGRFSGRQFSNSRSEMNVSTLELGDSALYLCASSLAVLSTGELFFGEGSRLTVL.

The rearrangement links TRBV18 to TRBJ1-5, with D perhaps matching TRBD1 (6 bases). This CDR3 has 18 residues. CDR1 KGHSH and CDR2 LQKENI come from the germline V gene. Trimming cost V 1 base and J 6 bases, with 22 bases left between them. The CDR3 sequence: CASSPRLQGRPGRQPQHF. CDR3 nucleotides: TGTGCCAGCTCACCACGTTTACAGGGTCGGCCCGGTCGTCAGCCCCAGCATTTT.

V and J are TRBV30 and TRBJ2-7; a weak D match, TRBD1 (6 bases). The CDR3 is 15 amino acids. Trimming took off 1 base at V and 6 bases at J, with 19 bases between the two ends. Germline loops: CDR1 GTSNPN, CDR2 SVGIG (reference sequence). CDR3 bases: TGTGCCTGGAGTGATATGGGGACAACCAGCGGCGAGCAGTACTTC. Translated, it gives CAWSDMGTTSGEQYF.

The chain is built from TRBV4-3 and TRBJ2-3, with TRBD2 identical over 7 bases. CDR3 size: 17 residues. The V segment lost 0 bases and the J segment 1 base; nucleotides outside the gene matches: 7. In germline, CDR1 is LGHNA, CDR2 YSLEER. As DNA, the CDR3 is TGCGCCAGCAGCCAAGAGCGCGGGAGAGGGGGCACAGATACGCAGTATTTT. As protein: CASSQERGRGGTDTQYF.

J is TRBJ1-2 and V is TRBV7-6; D not certain. Trimming took 5 bases from V and 4 from J, leaving 17 bases between them. Germline CDR1 and CDR2: SGHVS and FNYEAQ. The CDR3 loop spans 15 amino acids. The CDR3: CASSPSRGLGYGYTF. The DNA of the CDR3 is TGTGCCAGCAGCCCCTCACGTGGACTTGGCTATGGCTACACCTTC. Looking up the rest from reference TRBV7-6 and TRBJ1-2 gives the full variable domain: GAGVSQSPRYKVTKRGQDVALRCDPISGHVSLYWYRQALGQGPEFLTYFNYEAQQDKSGLPNDRFSAERPEGSISTLTIQRTEQRDSAMYRCASSPSRGLGYGYTFGSGTRLTVV.

J is TRBJ2-7 and V is TRBV18, with D tentatively TRBD2 (6 bases). V was clipped by 7 bases and J by 2 bases, with 15 bases between them. The CDR3 extends over 14 amino acids. The germline V gene has CDR1 KGHSH and CDR2 LQKENI. The CDR3 sequence: CASFQSGSTYEQYF. The CDR3 DNA reads TGTGCCAGCTTCCAGAGCGGGTCTACCTACGAGCAGTACTTC.

V usage is TRBV16 and J usage is TRBJ1-5, with 7 nucleotides matching TRBD1. This CDR3 contains 15 residues. V lost 2 bases to trimming and J lost 3 bases; unmatched junction nucleotides: 4. Germline values: CDR1 KGHSY, CDR2 FQNENV. The CDR3 here is CASSQGDSHNQPQHF. CDR3 DNA sequence: TGTGCCAGCAGCCAAGGGGACAGCCACAATCAGCCCCAGCATTTT.

J is TRBJ1-3 and V is TRBV25-1; possibly TRBD1 for D (5 bases). The V end was cut by 7 bases, the J end by 0 bases, with 13 bases between. The CDR3 runs to 15 residues. The germline CDR1 and CDR2 sequences are MGHDK and SYGVNS. This CDR3 is CASNADSHSGNTIYF. The CDR3, as DNA: TGTGCCAGCAATGCCGACAGCCACTCTGGAAACACCATATATTTT.

The gene calls are TRBV7-2 and TRBJ1-3; the D is unclear. The germline V gene encodes CDR1 SGHTA and CDR2 FQGNSA. This CDR3 has 14 amino acids. The V end was cut by 4 bases, the J end by 1 base, with 8 bases between. The CDR3 region is CASSWAVSGNTIYF. CDR3 nucleotide sequence: TGTGCCAGCAGCTGGGCGGTATCTGGAAACACCATATATTTT.

V and J are TRBV5-1 and TRBJ2-2, with D unresolved. CDR1 SGHRS and CDR2 YFSETQ come from the germline V gene. The CDR3 covers 12 residues. The ends were cut back, 6 bases at V and 7 bases at J, with 10 bases in the middle. The CDR3 DNA reads as TGCGCCAGCAAGGTCAGCAACGGGGAGCTGTTTTTT. As protein: CASKVSNGELFF.

The chain has TRBV23-1 and TRBJ1-5; no definite D call. TRBV23-1 is an ORF for which the function is uncertain. This CDR3 has 15 amino acids. V lost 4 bases to trimming and J lost 2 bases, with 12 bases between them. The CDR3 loop is CASSPAGEGNQPQHF. CDR3 in DNA: TGCGCCAGCAGTCCAGCTGGGGAGGGCAATCAGCCCCAGCATTTT.